This T cell receptor (beta chain) was profiled in a study of radiotherapy plus CTLA-4 blockade in lung cancer. Looking at the study overall: Objective responses occurred in around 18% of patients; roughly 30% had disease control.

Assay used: immunoSEQ multiplex PCR; TCRdb lists only in-frame clones, some missing. The table has some 48,000 clones, about 88% seen once; the top ten hold around 17%. Study observations and caveats: TCR clones from tumors expanded in blood after radiotherapy plus ipilimumab. Dynamics of early blood T cell clones, together with interferon-beta, were reportedly the best predictors of response.

This CDR3 comprises 15 residues. Germline V gene data show CDR1 as SGHDT and CDR2 as YYEEEE. The V gene lost 0 bases and the J gene lost 5 bases, with 15 bases spanning the gap. As regards this clone: Its matching antigen is unknown.

Those patients who had chemo-refractory metastatic non-small-cell lung cancer were given focal radiation along with CTLA-4 blockade through ipilimumab. The receptor was derived from a human donor with non-small cell lung cancer that progressed on radiotherapy plus ipilimumab. Some clones in this sample may be carry-over from other donors' samples. The starting material was peripheral blood, obtained from a patient treated with radiotherapy plus ipilimumab. The V and J genes are TRBV5-6 and TRBJ2-7; D may be TRBD1 (6 bases). CDR3 sequence: CASSLVRGPRNEQYF. CDR3 nucleotides: TGTGCCAGCAGCTTGGTCAGGGGTCCGAGGAACGAGCAGTACTTC.